This paragraph reports one TCR beta chain. Its antigen is not yet known. Per-base quality was not reported, and no clone a single base away is much larger than it. This record belongs to a study of OX40 agonist ivuxolimab in advanced cancers. About the study as a whole: The costimulatory receptor OX40 (CD134) was targeted by ivuxolimab, a fully human IgG2 agonistic monoclonal antibody. Intravenous ivuxolimab was administered to patients every 2 weeks at six dose levels: 0.01, 0.1, 0.3, 1.5, 3 and 10 mg/kg. Of the roughly 51 patients in dose escalation, around 20 had hepatocellular carcinoma, roughly 15 had melanoma, 9 had renal cell carcinoma and 9 had head and neck cancer. A male proportion of 75% to 85% and a mean age of roughly 58 years, ranging from roughly 23 to 85, were recorded for the dose-escalation cohort. Patients were allowed to have had prior anti-PD-1, anti-PD-L1 or anti-CTLA-4 therapy, and approximately 40% of the dose-escalation patients had been treated with checkpoint inhibitors. Partial responses were achieved by three dose-escalation patients, of whom one had hepatocellular carcinoma and two had cutaneous melanoma. The point of sequencing TCRbeta in the periphery was to test whether ivuxolimab changed TCR sequence diversity and drove clonal T-cell expansion. The paper describes the monotherapy dose-escalation part (N of about 54 patients) of the phase I trial of ivuxolimab. Overall results and qualifications from the work: After ivuxolimab, expanded clones were on average more numerous among CD8+ T cells than among CD4+ T cells. The antigen specificity of the clonally expanded peripheral T cells was not determined. Partial responders in the 0.1-3.0 mg/kg groups had among the lowest normalized peripheral clonal expansion, especially among CD8+ T cells. Low levels of normalized T-cell clonal expansion were also shown by some nonresponding patients. Clonal expansion of both CD4+ and CD8+ blood T cells was observed from baseline to week 6 at doses 0.1 to 3.0 mg/kg.

The CDR3 runs 14 residues from the cysteine to the phenylalanine. The retained sequence is limited to the CDR3, 42 bases, with the frame set at the first base. According to the germline V gene, CDR1 reads MNHEY and CDR2 reads SVGAGI. V was cut back by 0 bases and J by 1 base, leaving a gap of 7 bases between them. The trial excluded patients who had a history of autoimmune disease or who were on systemic immunosuppression. Peripheral blood for TCR sequencing was collected from all dose cohorts at baseline, on cycle 4 day 1, and on cycle 7 day 1. The samples were drawn from a first-in-human, open-label, multicenter phase I dose-escalation trial of ivuxolimab. Adults with locally advanced or metastatic melanoma, renal cell, hepatocellular, or head and neck squamous cell carcinoma were enrolled in the trial. Before TCR sequencing, CD4+ T cells and CD8+ T cells from peripheral blood were sorted into separate populations.

To sequence the TCRbeta CDR3 region, genomic DNA was isolated from the sorted cells. The immunoSEQ Assay was used to sequence the TCRbeta CDR3 regions. TCRdb re-hosts the immuneACCESS table, in-frame sequences only. Its copies lack some clones; in the studies checked, an unresolved V gene accounts for under half of them, and the cause for the rest is not known. A total of just under 85,000 clones appear in this sample, about four fifths of them only once. Of the sample, about 2.7% falls within the top ten clones. The sequence was obtained from an adult with an advanced solid tumor such as melanoma, head and neck, liver or kidney cancer. This specimen consisted of CD4+ or CD8+ T cells sorted from blood, obtained in a trial of the OX40 agonist ivuxolimab. The chain is made from TRBV6-5 and TRBJ2-7; the D gene is unclear. For the CDR3, the sequence is CASSYSAESYEQYF. Read as DNA, the sequence is TGTGCCAGCAGTTACTCGGCGGAATCCTACGAGCAGTACTTC.